This entry is about one TCR beta chain. The antigen remains undetermined. The patients had HPV-negative, locally advanced oral cavity squamous cell carcinoma. J was trimmed by 6 bases and V by 3 bases; bases with no gene match: 9. Germline V CDR1 and CDR2: KGHSH, LQKENI. The CDR3 contains 15 residues. The repertoire was sequenced with immunoSEQ multiplex PCR; TCRdb's copy has only in-frame clones and lacks some. The data show around 30,000 clones, approximately 87% seen once. These data belong to a study of neoadjuvant anti-PD-1 for oral cavity cancer. Study background: Around day 43, patients without progression received a fourth nivolumab dose before surgery.

The study, taken as a whole, reports: Non-responders to neoadjuvant nivolumab had significantly more clonal PBMC T cells than responders.

The starting material was PBMCs, obtained before nivolumab (anti-PD-1) treatment. The chain links TRBV18 to TRBJ2-7; 9 nucleotides agree with TRBD1. The TCR comes from a person aged 35-79 years with oral cavity squamous cell carcinoma. The CDR3 DNA reads as TGTGCCAGCTCACCGATTATCGGACAGGGGCGCGAGCAGTACTTC. Translation gives CASSPIIGQGREQYF.